These T cell receptor beta chains were read from a single sample in a study of blood T cells in healthy people across ages. TCRdb independently ran MiXCR on the 5' RACE reads; one entry per CDR3 protein. In the table there are some 1.4 million distinct CDR3 sequences, 35% to 45% of which are singletons. Sequenced sample: blood. The receptors shown here come from a woman in her late teens or twenties in good health. CDR3s include the opening cysteine and the closing phenylalanine or tryptophan. A D gene is named only where the DNA matches it firmly. Size is stated for part of the rows, as once, few or many counts, or as a class when the clone is expanded.

len	d_gene	v_gene	abundance	j_gene	CDR3aa	CDR3nt
15	.	TRBV4-2	few	TRBJ2-7	CASSQVLGQTYEQYF	TGTGCCAGCAGCCAAGTTCTGGGACAAACCTACGAGCAGTACTTC
13	TRBD1	TRBV27	.	TRBJ2-7	CASGGDRVFEQYF	TGTGCCAGCGGCGGGGACAGGGTCTTCGAGCAGTACTTC
16	.	TRBV4-1	few	TRBJ2-3	CASQAQWGLSTDTQYF	TGCGCCAGCCAAGCACAATGGGGCCTTAGCACAGATACGCAGTATTTT
14	.	TRBV7-9	few	TRBJ1-5	CASSSLDSDQPQHF	TGTGCCAGCAGCTCACTGGACTCCGATCAGCCCCAGCATTTT
13	TRBD2	TRBV12-3/TRBV12-4	.	TRBJ2-7	CASRLAGGIEQYF	TGTGCCAGCAGACTAGCGGGAGGAATTGAGCAGTACTTC
13	.	TRBV20-1	few	TRBJ2-7	CSAPIEVGYEQYF	TGCAGTGCTCCGATAGAAGTAGGGTACGAGCAGTACTTC
15	.	TRBV30	.	TRBJ1-4	CAWSVLGMGDEKLFF	TGTGCCTGGAGTGTACTTGGGATGGGGGATGAAAAACTGTTTTTT
14	TRBD1	TRBV29-1	once	TRBJ2-1	CSLRDRGHGNEQFF	TGCAGCCTGAGGGACAGGGGGCATGGGAATGAGCAGTTCTTC
13	.	TRBV20-1	.	TRBJ2-5	CSARVLQYNERYF	TGCAGTGCTAGAGTTCTTCAATACAATGAGCGGTACTTC
15	TRBD1	TRBV7-6	few	TRBJ1-6	CASSLAWDRGSPLHF	TGTGCCAGCAGCTTAGCCTGGGACAGAGGTTCACCCCTCCACTTT
17	TRBD2	TRBV11-2	.	TRBJ2-3	CASSPRTSGEYTDTQYF	TGTGCCAGCAGCCCACGGACTAGCGGGGAATACACAGATACGCAGTATTTT
15	TRBD2	TRBV6-6	.	TRBJ2-5	CASRKSGSNKNEQYF	TGTGCCAGCAGGAAAAGCGGGAGCAATAAGAATGAGCAGTACTTC
17	TRBD2	TRBV5-1	few	TRBJ2-7	CASSLRLAGATSYEQYF	TGCGCCAGCAGCTTAAGACTAGCGGGAGCCACCTCCTACGAGCAGTACTTC
15	TRBD1	TRBV5-1	.	TRBJ2-1	CASSPQGGGGNEQFF	TGCGCCAGCAGCCCACAGGGGGGCGGAGGGAATGAGCAGTTCTTC
14	.	TRBV20-1	once	TRBJ1-5	CSARGAGIGQPRHF	TGCAGTGCGCGGGGGGCAGGGATTGGACAGCCCCGGCATTTT
16	.	TRBV10-3	.	TRBJ2-1	CAISESISPDRNEQFF	TGTGCCATCAGTGAGTCGATCTCCCCGGACCGCAATGAGCAGTTCTTC
14	.	TRBV20-1	few	TRBJ2-5	CSARELGGQETQYF	TGCAGTGCTAGAGAGTTGGGGGGCCAAGAGACCCAGTACTTC
11	.	TRBV20-1	few	TRBJ2-7	CSVVSTYEQYF	TGCAGTGTTGTTTCCACCTACGAGCAGTACTTC
11	.	TRBV29-1	few	TRBJ1-1	CSGGDITEAFF	TGCAGCGGTGGGGACATCACTGAAGCTTTCTTT
14	.	TRBV20-1	.	TRBJ1-5	CSAFGDGSNQPQHF	TGCAGTGCTTTCGGAGACGGTAGCAATCAGCCCCAGCATTTT
10	.	TRBV29-1	few	TRBJ1-2	CSVLRDGYTF	TGCAGCGTCCTCAGGGACGGCTACACCTTC
12	.	TRBV12-3/TRBV12-4	.	TRBJ2-5	CASSFGVGTQYF	TGTGCCAGCAGTTTCGGGGTCGGGACCCAGTACTTC
15	TRBD2	TRBV6-2/TRBV6-3	many	TRBJ2-7	CASSRTGTSGYEQYF	TGCGCCAGCAGCCGAACCGGGACTAGCGGTTACGAGCAGTACTTC
17	.	TRBV27	.	TRBJ2-1	CASSLLITGGVYNEQFF	TGTGCCAGCAGCTTATTGATCACAGGGGGGGTCTACAATGAGCAGTTCTTC
13	TRBD2	TRBV20-1	few	TRBJ2-4	CSAAGGAKNIQYF	TGCAGTGCTGCGGGGGGAGCCAAAAACATTCAGTACTTC
14	.	TRBV3-1	many	TRBJ2-4	CASSLRAAKNIQYF	TGTGCCAGCAGCCTGAGGGCCGCCAAAAACATTCAGTACTTC
15	.	TRBV3-1	once	TRBJ1-4	CASSPAGGANEKLFF	TGTGCCAGCAGCCCCGCCGGGGGCGCGAATGAAAAACTGTTTTTT
15	.	TRBV6-5	few	TRBJ2-1	CASRGAGSSYNEQFF	TGTGCCAGCCGGGGAGCGGGCAGCTCCTACAATGAGCAGTTCTTC